Presented here are 29 T cell receptor beta chains from one specimen sequenced in a study of blood T cell repertoires in COVID-19. Sequencing used immunoSEQ multiplex PCR; TCRdb keeps in-frame clones, though not all of them. Of about 490,000 clones listed, 80% to 90% were seen once; the top ten hold roughly 3.2%. Material: peripheral blood. The receptors originated from a human donor in a cohort sampled during active COVID-19.

The chain links TRBV2 to TRBJ2-1; 7 bases fit TRBD1. The CDR3 runs to 15 residues. V was clipped by 4 bases and J by 7 bases; unmatched bases: 10. Per germline, CDR1 SNHLY and CDR2 FYNNEI. CDR3 nucleotides: TGTGCCAGCAGTGCCAGGGGGATCCCCCGGAATGAGCAGTTCTTC. Its translation: CASSARGIPRNEQFF.

The chain is built from TRBV18 and TRBJ1-2; maybe TRBD1 (6 bases). From germline, CDR1 is KGHSH and CDR2 LQKENI. Trimming left V 6 bases short and J 3 bases short, with 17 bases between. The CDR3 sequence is 15 residues long. In DNA, the CDR3 is TGTGCCAGCTCCCCGAAGGGCAGGGGAGACTATGGCTACACCTTC. Its translation is CASSPKGRGDYGYTF.

The rearrangement links TRBV5-5 to TRBJ2-3; no reliable D call. The CDR3 totals 12 residues. Germline CDR1 SGHKS, CDR2 YYEKEE (reference sequence). The V end lost 5 bases, the J end lost 6 bases, and 10 bases lay between the germline ends. In DNA, the CDR3 is TGTGCCAGCAGTCCGGCGGAGGATACGCAGTATTTT. Residues: CASSPAEDTQYF.

The chain couples TRBV11-3 to TRBJ2-1, with a possible D match to TRBD2 (6 bases). Germline values: CDR1 SGHNT, CDR2 YENEEA. The CDR3 sequence is 15 residues long. Deletions cut 4 bases from V and 8 bases from J, with 18 bases between. The CDR3 protein is CASSWRGANSDEQFF. The CDR3 DNA sequence: TGTGCCAGCAGCTGGAGGGGCGCAAACTCCGATGAGCAGTTCTTC.

The rearrangement links TRBV7-9 to TRBJ2-7; 9 positions agree with TRBD1. Trimming took 2 bases from V and 3 from J; bases not matched to a gene: 8. Per the germline V gene, CDR1 is SEHNR and CDR2 is FQNEAQ (reference sequence). The CDR3 is 16 residues long. CDR3 nucleotides: TGTGCCAGCAGCTTATACAGGGGGCCAGCAGGCTACGAGCAGTACTTC. It yields the protein CASSLYRGPAGYEQYF.

The chain employs TRBV6-5 and TRBJ1-1; TRBD1 is a possible D gene (5 bases). The CDR3 totals 16 residues. The germline gives CDR1 MNHEY, CDR2 SVGAGI. The V end lost 0 bases, the J end lost 1 base, and 12 bases lay between the germline ends. The CDR3 DNA follows: TGTGCCAGCAGTTACTCATGGGGCAGGCCGAACACTGAAGCTTTCTTT. This encodes CASSYSWGRPNTEAFF.

The genes are TRBV4-2 and TRBJ2-5; tentatively, D is TRBD2 (6 bases). The germline CDR1 and CDR2 sequences are LGHNA and YNFKEQ. Trimming cost V 1 base and J 1 base, with 16 bases left between them. This CDR3 region has 17 residues. This CDR3 is CASSQGQQGGGQETQYF. CDR3 bases: TGTGCCAGCAGCCAAGGCCAGCAGGGAGGAGGCCAAGAGACCCAGTACTTC.

The chain uses TRBV7-9 and TRBJ2-7, with TRBD1 matching over 10 bases. The V segment lost 3 bases and the J segment 5 bases; nucleotides outside the gene matches: 4. Per the germline V gene, CDR1 is SEHNR and CDR2 is FQNEAQ (reference sequence). CDR3 length equals 14 residues. The CDR3 is CASSLGQGFDEQYF. The DNA of the CDR3 is TGTGCCAGCAGCTTGGGACAGGGGTTCGACGAGCAGTACTTC.

The CDR3 bases are TGCAGCTCAGAGCAGGGTAACGAGCAGTACTTC. Translating gives CSSEQGNEQYF. This chain uses TRBV20-1 with TRBJ2-7; a weak D match, TRBD1 (5 bases). The CDR3 covers 11 residues. Germline CDR1 DFQATT, CDR2 SNEGSKA (reference sequence).

Here the CDR3 DNA reads TGTGCCAGTAGCCGTCTCGGGTCGCCCGGAGGAGAGACCCAGTACTTC. Amino acids: CASSRLGSPGGETQYF. This chain joins TRBV19 and TRBJ2-5; D might be TRBD2 (5 bases). There are 16 residues in the CDR3. CDR1 and CDR2 (germline): LNHDA, SQIVND (reference sequence). V was pared by 6 bases and J by 4 bases, with 21 bases between.

The chain employs TRBV6-2 or TRBV6-3 and TRBJ2-7; 12 bases are shared with TRBD2. Germline CDR1 is MNHEY and CDR2 is SVGEGT. The ends lost 4 bases at V and 7 bases at J; junction bases unmatched: 5. The CDR3 spans 14 residues. The CDR3 loop reads CASSFLGLAGEQYF. CDR3 sequence (DNA): TGTGCCAGCAGTTTCCTCGGACTAGCGGGGGAGCAGTACTTC.

This clone appeared a few times. The CDR3 nucleotides read TGTGCCAGCACTCGGGGAGGAGGGGACTATGGCTACACCTTC. Encoded protein: CASTRGGGDYGYTF. The chain is built from TRBV2 and TRBJ1-2; D may be TRBD1 (5 bases). Trimming shortened V by 7 bases and J by 3 bases, and 15 bases separated the two germline ends. The CDR3 contains 14 residues. In germline, CDR1 is SNHLY, CDR2 FYNNEI. Full variable domain (rest looked up from reference TRBV2 and TRBJ1-2): EPEVTQTPSHQVTQMGQEVILRCVPISNHLYFYWYRQILGQKVEFLVSFYNNEISEKSEIFDDQFSVERPDGSNFTLKIRSTKLEDSAMYFCASTRGGGDYGYTFGSGTRLTVV.

This rearrangement joins TRBV28 to TRBJ1-5; possibly TRBD1 for D (5 bases). Between the trimmed V and J ends, which lost 5 bases and 5 bases, there was a span of 13 bases. Per germline, CDR1 MDHEN and CDR2 SYDVKM. The CDR3 is 14 amino acids. CDR3 DNA: TGTGCCAGCAGTCCGTCTAGGGGCTATCAGCCCCAGCATTTT. Translation gives CASSPSRGYQPQHF.

This chain connects TRBV30 to TRBJ1-1, with a possible D match to TRBD1 (5 bases). V gave up 2 bases and J gave up 1 base, with 8 bases separating them. Per germline, CDR1 GTSNPN and CDR2 SVGIG (reference sequence). The CDR3 length is 13 residues. The CDR3 coding sequence is TGTGCCTGGAGTATTACAGGGAACACTGAAGCTTTCTTT. It codes for CAWSITGNTEAFF. Looking up the rest from reference TRBV30 and TRBJ1-1 gives the full variable domain: SQTIHQWPATLVQPVGSPLSLECTVEGTSNPNLYWYRQAAGRGLQLLFYSVGIGQISSEVPQNLSASRPQDRQFILSSKKLLLSDSGFYLCAWSITGNTEAFFGQGTRLTVV.

The CDR3 spells CASRQGLWNQPQHF. In DNA, the CDR3 is TGTGCCAGCCGACAGGGTTTATGGAATCAGCCCCAGCATTTT. The chain is built from TRBV2 and TRBJ1-5; 7 bases map to TRBD1. Germline V CDR1 and CDR2: SNHLY, FYNNEI. Germline trimming cut 8 bases from V and 4 bases from J; bases unmatched to any gene: 8. There are 14 residues in the CDR3.

The sample holds a few counts of this clone. CDR3 in amino acids: CASSGDRDEQYF. The DNA of the CDR3 is TGCGCCAGCAGCGGGGACAGGGACGAGCAGTACTTC. The genes are TRBV10-1 and TRBJ2-7, with TRBD1 matching over 9 bases. CDR1 and CDR2 (germline): WNHNN, SYGVQD (reference sequence). The junction had 2 bases not matched to a gene; V was cut back by 6 bases and J by 5 bases. CDR3 length equals 12 residues.

J is TRBJ1-1 and V is TRBV2, with a weak D call TRBD1 (6 bases). With 8 bases removed from V and 5 bases from J, the gap between germline ends came to 12 bases. The length of the CDR3 is 12 residues. Germline lookup yields CDR1 SNHLY and CDR2 FYNNEI. The CDR3 DNA reads as TGTGCCAGCGGACAGCTGGGGACTGAAGCTTTCTTT. Translated, it gives CASGQLGTEAFF.

This sequence joins TRBV14 and TRBJ2-1; the D gene is possibly TRBD1 (5 bases). This CDR3 region has 14 residues. Per the germline V gene, CDR1 is SGHDN and CDR2 is FVKESK. Trimming left V 0 bases short and J 10 bases short, with 13 bases between. CDR3 DNA: TGTGCCAGCAGCCAAGATCAAGGGGCATCCGAGCAGTTCTTC. Amino acids: CASSQDQGASEQFF.

The rearrangement links TRBV12-5 to TRBJ2-5; TRBD2 agrees at 7 bases. In germline, CDR1 is LGHNT, CDR2 FRNRAP. The CDR3 is made up of 16 amino acids. V lost 6 bases, J lost 5 bases, and 15 bases stayed unmatched. CDR3 region: CASGPSGRPEDETQYF. DNA of the CDR3: TGTGCTAGTGGCCCTAGCGGACGGCCGGAGGACGAGACCCAGTACTTC.

The gene calls are TRBV30 and TRBJ2-7; the match to TRBD1 covers 9 bases. The germline V gene has CDR1 GTSNPN and CDR2 SVGIG (reference sequence). The CDR3 has 17 amino acids. V gave up 4 bases and J gave up 2 bases; unmatched junction bases: 15. The DNA of the CDR3 is TGTGCCTGGAAGTTCGATAAAACAGGGGGCGCCCCCTACGAGCAGTACTTC. This gives the protein CAWKFDKTGGAPYEQYF.

The J gene is TRBJ2-2, the V gene TRBV18; 11 bases match TRBD2. The CDR3 has 17 amino acids. CDR1 is KGHSH and CDR2 is LQKENI in the germline V gene. The V and J ends lost 1 base and 4 bases, in that order; junction bases with no gene match: 5. The CDR3 reads CASSPQKGLAATGELFF. The CDR3 DNA sequence: TGTGCCAGCTCACCACAGAAGGGACTAGCGGCCACCGGGGAGCTGTTTTTT.

The rearrangement uses TRBV4-2 and TRBJ2-7; 14 bases are shared with TRBD2. Looked up from germline, CDR1 is LGHNA and CDR2 is YNFKEQ. This CDR3 contains 15 residues. The V segment lost 4 bases and the J segment 3 bases; nucleotides outside the gene matches: 2. The DNA for the CDR3 is TGTGCCAGCAGCCGAGGGACTAGCGGGAGCTACGAGCAGTACTTC. Amino acids: CASSRGTSGSYEQYF.

J is TRBJ2-5 and V is TRBV15; TRBD2 aligns across 14 bases. Trimming took 4 bases from V and 11 from J; bases not matched to a gene: 9. This CDR3 has 15 amino acids. Germline CDR1 is LNHNV and CDR2 is YYDKDF (reference sequence). The CDR3 DNA is TGTGCCACCAGCACCGGACTAGCGGGAGGCGGATATCAGTACTTC. Translating gives CATSTGLAGGGYQYF.

The chain employs TRBV10-2 and TRBJ1-1, with no clear D. V was clipped by 6 bases and J by 1 base, with 12 bases between them. The CDR3 runs to 14 residues. The germline gives CDR1 WSHSY, CDR2 SAAADI. The CDR3 is CASSGRTANTEAFF. CDR3 in DNA: TGCGCCAGCAGCGGGAGGACGGCGAACACTGAAGCTTTCTTT.

This rearrangement joins TRBV9 to TRBJ1-3; a possible D gene is TRBD1 (6 bases). CDR1 and CDR2 from the germline V gene are SGDLS and YYNGEE. CDR3 size: 17 residues. The V and J ends lost 0 bases and 0 bases respectively, with 13 bases between them. CDR3 nucleotide sequence: TGTGCCAGCAGCGTAGGGGGGCTACCCCTCTCTGGAAACACCATATATTTT. Protein sequence: CASSVGGLPLSGNTIYF.

The rearrangement joins TRBV6-1 to TRBJ2-5; a possible D gene is TRBD1 (6 bases). Germline CDR1 is MNHNS and CDR2 is SASEGT. The CDR3 extends over 15 amino acids. V was trimmed by 2 bases and J by 5 bases, leaving 15 bases between them. The CDR3 sequence: CASSESWQGSETQYF. In DNA, the CDR3 is TGTGCCAGCAGTGAATCGTGGCAGGGGAGTGAGACCCAGTACTTC.

About this clone itself: Additional DNA sequences in this sample encode the identical CDR3. This CDR3 reads CASSVAGGGETQYF. The DNA of the CDR3 is TGTGCCAGCAGCGTAGCGGGGGGCGGTGAGACCCAGTACTTC. This rearrangement joins TRBV9 to TRBJ2-5, with D maybe TRBD2 (7 bases). V lost 0 bases to trimming and J lost 5 bases, with 11 bases between them. The CDR3 contains 14 residues. The germline gives CDR1 SGDLS, CDR2 YYNGEE.

The rearrangement links TRBV7-2 to TRBJ2-7; 14 nucleotides match TRBD2. Germline trimming cut 3 bases from V and 0 bases from J; bases unmatched to any gene: 1. This CDR3 region has 16 residues. Germline V lookup: CDR1 SGHTA, CDR2 FQGNSA. CDR3 bases: TGTGCCAGCAGCTTTGGGACTAGCGGGAGCTCCTACGAGCAGTACTTC. It translates to CASSFGTSGSSYEQYF. The full variable domain, in which reference TRBV7-2 and TRBJ2-7 provide the parts outside the CDR3, is GAGVSQSPSNKVTEKGKDVELRCDPISGHTALYWYRQSLGQGLEFLIYFQGNSAPDKSGLPSDRFSAERTGGSVSTLTIQRTQQEDSAVYLCASSFGTSGSSYEQYFGPGTRLTVT.

V gene TRBV24-1 combines with J gene TRBJ1-5; weak D call: TRBD1 (5 bases). Trimming took off 7 bases at V and 4 bases at J, with 16 bases between the two ends. Germline CDR1 KGHDR, CDR2 SFDVKD. The CDR3 covers 15 residues. CDR3 region: CATREGTGPNQPQHF. CDR3 coding DNA: TGTGCCACCAGGGAGGGGACGGGTCCAAATCAGCCCCAGCATTTT.